This is a list of T cell receptor beta chains from one sample in a study of blood T cell repertoires in COVID-19. Sequencing used immunoSEQ multiplex PCR; TCRdb keeps in-frame clones, though not all of them. The sample lists about 190,000 clones; 70% to 90% were seen once. Sequenced sample: peripheral blood. These receptors came from a man aged 55 to 70 with active or convalescent COVID-19. The CDR3 runs from the conserved cysteine through the conserved F or W. D genes are given only for firm matches. Where a row states a size, it is once, few, many or the class of an expanded clone; other rows omit it.

TRBJ2-1 | TRBD1 | TRBV5-1 | once | TGCGCCAGCAGCTTGCGGACAGGGTATAGGATTGAGCAGTTCTTC | CASSLRTGYRIEQFF
TRBJ1-4 | . | TRBV6-5 | once | TGTGCCAGCAGTACTCCGACAGGACGAGGTGAAAAACTGTTTTTT | CASSTPTGRGEKLFF
TRBJ2-7 | TRBD1 | TRBV19 | . | TGTGCCAGTAGTACACTGACAGGGACCGAGCAGTACTTC | CASSTLTGTEQYF
TRBJ1-2 | TRBD1 | TRBV5-1 | . | TGCGCCAGCAGCTCTGGACAGGGATCGGTAGCGGGCGGCTACACCTTC | CASSSGQGSVAGGYTF
TRBJ2-7 | TRBD2 | TRBV3-1/TRBV3-2 | . | TGTGCCAGCAGCCAAGGATTAGCGGGGGGCTACGAGCAGTACTTC | CASSQGLAGGYEQYF
TRBJ2-1 | TRBD2 | TRBV5-1 | . | TGCGCCAGCAGCTTGGCCGGGACTAGCTCCTACAATGAGCAGTTCTTC | CASSLAGTSSYNEQFF
TRBJ2-7 | . | TRBV11-2 | . | TGTGCCAGCAGCCGGATTAAGGGAGTCTACGAGCAGTACTTC | CASSRIKGVYEQYF
TRBJ1-1 | . | TRBV18 | . | TGTGCCAGCTCACCCCAGGGTAACACTGAAGCTTTCTTT | CASSPQGNTEAFF
TRBJ1-5 | . | TRBV27 | few | TGTGCCAGCAGTTTATCGCGACAGAGCTCGAAGAAGCCCCAGCATTTT | CASSLSRQSSKKPQHF
TRBJ2-4 | TRBD1 | TRBV5-5 | . | TGTGCCAGCAGCAGACAGGGGGCGCAAAACATTCAGTACTTC | CASSRQGAQNIQYF
TRBJ1-5 | . | TRBV2 | . | TGTGCCAGCAGTGAACAGGGATTTGGCAATCAGCCCCAGCATTTT | CASSEQGFGNQPQHF
TRBJ2-1 | . | TRBV9 | . | TGTGCCAGCAGCGTGGGCCACAACGATGAGCAGTTCTTC | CASSVGHNDEQFF
TRBJ1-1 | . | TRBV7-9 | . | TGTGCCAGCAGCCTTAAGACACAGGGAACTGAAGCTTTCTTT | CASSLKTQGTEAFF
TRBJ2-2 | . | TRBV7-3 | . | TGTGCCAGCAGCCCTAGCACCGGGGAGCTGTTTTTT | CASSPSTGELFF
TRBJ1-3 | . | TRBV24-1 | . | TGTGCCACCAGTGAACGACAGAGCTCTGGAAACACCATATATTTT | CATSERQSSGNTIYF
TRBJ2-6 | TRBD1 | TRBV7-9 | once | TGTGCCAGCAGCTCAGACAGGGGTTCTGGGGCCAACGTCCTGACTTTC | CASSSDRGSGANVLTF
TRBJ2-7 | TRBD2 | TRBV11-1 | . | TGTGCCAGCAGCTCGGGACTAGCGGGGGCCTACGAGCAGTACTTC | CASSSGLAGAYEQYF
TRBJ1-2 | TRBD1 | TRBV9 | . | TGTGCCAGCAGCGTGGGGACAGGGAATCGTGGCTACACCTTC | CASSVGTGNRGYTF
TRBJ1-5 | TRBD1 | TRBV19 | few | TGTGCCAGTAGTATCCTGACAGGGGGAAGGCAGCCCCAGCATTTT | CASSILTGGRQPQHF
TRBJ2-3 | TRBD1 | TRBV19 | . | TGTGCCAGTAGTGGGTGGGACAGGGGCACAGATACGCAGTATTTT | CASSGWDRGTDTQYF
TRBJ2-5 | . | TRBV2 | . | TGTGCCAGCAGGAGTATGACGGGGGGCGGAGGAGAGACCCAGTACTTC | CASRSMTGGGGETQYF
TRBJ2-7 | . | TRBV30 | . | TGTGCCTGGAGTGGACTTTCGGTCATGGACTACGAGCAGTACTTC | CAWSGLSVMDYEQYF
TRBJ2-5 | . | TRBV27 | . | TGTGCCAGCAGTTTATCGTGGCTTAAAGAGACCCAGTACTTC | CASSLSWLKETQYF
TRBJ2-5 | . | TRBV4-2 | . | TGTGCCAGCAGCCAAGAGGGACATCCCTCCGAGACCCAGTACTTC | CASSQEGHPSETQYF
TRBJ2-7 | . | TRBV3-1/TRBV3-2 | . | TGTGCCAGCAGCATCCTCGGGACTGCCCCGTACTTC | CASSILGTAPYF
TRBJ2-1 | . | TRBV25-1 | . | TGTGCCAGCAGTGGAGTAAGTTCGGGTACAAATGAGCAGTTCTTC | CASSGVSSGTNEQFF
TRBJ1-6 | . | TRBV6-5 | few | TGTGCCACCGCGGAGGGACGTCTAAATTCACCCCTCCACTTT | CATAEGRLNSPLHF
TRBJ2-1 | TRBD2 | TRBV4-1 | . | TGCGCCAGCAGCCAACCCGGACTAGCGTTCTACAATGAGCAGTTCTTC | CASSQPGLAFYNEQFF
TRBJ2-3 | TRBD2 | TRBV27 | . | TGTGCCAGCAGTTTAGTCGGACTAGCGGGCACAGATACGCAGTATTTT | CASSLVGLAGTDTQYF
TRBJ1-1 | . | TRBV11-2 | . | TGTGCCAGCAGCTTACCCGCGGCCGGTAGGGCTTTCTTT | CASSLPAAGRAFF
TRBJ2-5 | . | TRBV29-1 | . | TGCAGCATAACGGCGGGGACGGTATACCAAGAGACCCAGTACTTC | CSITAGTVYQETQYF
TRBJ2-3 | . | TRBV5-1 | . | TGCGCCAGCAGCTTGGCAAACAGGGCCCTCCCAGATACGCAGTATTTT | CASSLANRALPDTQYF
TRBJ2-2 | TRBD1 | TRBV5-1 | . | TGCGCCAGCAGCTTGATGACAGGGGGCTACACCGGGGAGCTGTTTTTT | CASSLMTGGYTGELFF
TRBJ1-5 | . | TRBV19 | once | TGTGCCAGTCTCAGCGGAAATCTGGGTCAGCCCCAGCATTTT | CASLSGNLGQPQHF
TRBJ2-6 | . | TRBV2 | . | TGTGCCAGCACCAACCTTATTAGCTCTGGGGCCAACGTCCTGACTTTC | CASTNLISSGANVLTF
TRBJ2-7 | . | TRBV5-1 | . | TGCGCCAGCAGCTTGGGTTTTGGCGGGGATACCTACGAGCAGTACTTC | CASSLGFGGDTYEQYF
TRBJ2-1 | TRBD2 | TRBV7-9 | once | TGTGCCAGCAGCTTAGGGGAGGGCGACTACAATGAGCAGTTCTTC | CASSLGEGDYNEQFF
TRBJ2-1 | TRBD2 | TRBV18 | . | TGTGCCAGCTCTCGACTAGCGGGGAACAATGAGCAGTTCTTC | CASSRLAGNNEQFF
TRBJ1-3 | TRBD1 | TRBV18 | . | TGTGCCAGCTCACCGGGGACAGCCGGAAACACCATATATTTT | CASSPGTAGNTIYF
TRBJ2-1 | TRBD1 | TRBV5-1 | many | TGCGCCAGCAGCCTTTCTCAAACAGGGGATGGGCAGTTCTTC | CASSLSQTGDGQFF